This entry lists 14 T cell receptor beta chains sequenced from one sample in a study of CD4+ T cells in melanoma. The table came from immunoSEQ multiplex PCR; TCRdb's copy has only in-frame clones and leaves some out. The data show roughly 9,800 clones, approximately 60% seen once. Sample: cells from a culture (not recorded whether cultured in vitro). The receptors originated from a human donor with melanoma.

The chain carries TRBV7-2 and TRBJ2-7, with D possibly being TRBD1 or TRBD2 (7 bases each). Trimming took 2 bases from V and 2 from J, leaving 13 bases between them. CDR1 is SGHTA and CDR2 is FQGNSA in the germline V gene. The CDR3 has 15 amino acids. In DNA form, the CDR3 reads TGTGCCAGCAGCTTACTCCCAGGGGGGGCCTACGAGCAGTACTTC. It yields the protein CASSLLPGGAYEQYF.

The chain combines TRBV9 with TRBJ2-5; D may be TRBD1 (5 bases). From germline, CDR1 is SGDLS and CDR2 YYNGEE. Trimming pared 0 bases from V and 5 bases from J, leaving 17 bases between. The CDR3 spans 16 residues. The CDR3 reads CASSVVAQGDIETQYF. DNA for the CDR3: TGTGCCAGCAGCGTAGTCGCGCAGGGTGACATCGAGACCCAGTACTTC.

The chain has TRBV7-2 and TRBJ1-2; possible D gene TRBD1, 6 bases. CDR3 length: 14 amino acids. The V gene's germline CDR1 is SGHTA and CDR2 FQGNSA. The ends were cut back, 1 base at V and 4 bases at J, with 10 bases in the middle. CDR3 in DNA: TGTGCCAGCAGCTTAGTAAGGACAGCCTATGGCTACACCTTC. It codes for CASSLVRTAYGYTF.

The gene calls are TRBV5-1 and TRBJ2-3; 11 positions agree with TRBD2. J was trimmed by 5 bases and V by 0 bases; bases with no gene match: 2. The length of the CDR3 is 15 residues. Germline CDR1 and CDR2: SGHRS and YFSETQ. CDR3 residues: CASSLELAGGDTQYF. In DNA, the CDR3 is TGCGCCAGCAGCTTGGAGCTAGCGGGGGGAGATACGCAGTATTTT.

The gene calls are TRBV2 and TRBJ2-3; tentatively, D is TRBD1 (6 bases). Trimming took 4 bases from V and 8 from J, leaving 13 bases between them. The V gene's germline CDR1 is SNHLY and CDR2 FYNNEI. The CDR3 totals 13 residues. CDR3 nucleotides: TGTGCCAGCAGTGGATCCCAGGGGATTACGCAGTATTTT. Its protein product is CASSGSQGITQYF.

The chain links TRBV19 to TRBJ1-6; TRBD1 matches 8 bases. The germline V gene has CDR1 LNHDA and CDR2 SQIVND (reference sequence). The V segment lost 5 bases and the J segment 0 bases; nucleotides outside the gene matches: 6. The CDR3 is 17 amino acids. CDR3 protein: CASSLGTGNSYNSPLHF. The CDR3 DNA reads TGTGCCAGTAGTCTGGGGACAGGCAACTCCTATAATTCACCCCTCCACTTT.

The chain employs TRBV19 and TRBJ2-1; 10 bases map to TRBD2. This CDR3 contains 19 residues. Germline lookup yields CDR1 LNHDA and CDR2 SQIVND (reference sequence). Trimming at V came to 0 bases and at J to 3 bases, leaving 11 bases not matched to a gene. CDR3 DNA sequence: TGTGCCAGTAGTATAGATCCTCTTAGCGGGGGGTATATCTACAATGAGCAGTTCTTC. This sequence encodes CASSIDPLSGGYIYNEQFF.

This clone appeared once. The CDR3, as DNA: TGTGCTAGTGGTCGACAGGGAAACTATGGCTACACCTTC. Protein product: CASGRQGNYGYTF. The rearrangement links TRBV12-5 to TRBJ1-2; 7 bases fit TRBD1. Trimming at V came to 5 bases and at J to 2 bases, leaving 2 bases not matched to a gene. The germline gives CDR1 LGHNT, CDR2 FRNRAP. The CDR3 spans 13 residues.

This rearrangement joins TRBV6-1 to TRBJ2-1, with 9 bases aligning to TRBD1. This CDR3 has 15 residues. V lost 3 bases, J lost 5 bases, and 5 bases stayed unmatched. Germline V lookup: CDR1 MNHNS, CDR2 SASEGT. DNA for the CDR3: TGTGCCAGCAGTGAGGGGACAGGGATCAACAATGAGCAGTTCTTC. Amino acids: CASSEGTGINNEQFF.

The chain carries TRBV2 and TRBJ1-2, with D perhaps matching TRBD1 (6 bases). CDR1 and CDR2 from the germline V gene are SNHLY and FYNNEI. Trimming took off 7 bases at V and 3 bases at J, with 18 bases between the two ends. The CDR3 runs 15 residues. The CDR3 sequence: CASTVDSINYYGYTF. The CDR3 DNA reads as TGTGCCAGCACTGTGGACAGCATTAACTACTATGGCTACACCTTC.

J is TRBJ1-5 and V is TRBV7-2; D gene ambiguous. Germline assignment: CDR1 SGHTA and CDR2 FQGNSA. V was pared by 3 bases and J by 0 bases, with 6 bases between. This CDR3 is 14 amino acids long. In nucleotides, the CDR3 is TGTGCCAGCAGCTTGATCCATAGCAATCAGCCCCAGCATTTT. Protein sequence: CASSLIHSNQPQHF.

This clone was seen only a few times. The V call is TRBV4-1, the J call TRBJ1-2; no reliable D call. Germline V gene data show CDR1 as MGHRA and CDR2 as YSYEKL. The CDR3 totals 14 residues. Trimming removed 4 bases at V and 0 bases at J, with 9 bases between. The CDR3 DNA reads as TGCGCCAGCAGCCCCAGACAAACTAACTATGGCTACACCTTC. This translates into CASSPRQTNYGYTF.

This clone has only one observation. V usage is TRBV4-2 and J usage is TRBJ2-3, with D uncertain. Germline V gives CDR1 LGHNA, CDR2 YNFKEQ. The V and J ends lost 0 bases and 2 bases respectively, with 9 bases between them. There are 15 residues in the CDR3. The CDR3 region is CASSQEARVTDTQYF. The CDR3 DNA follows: TGTGCCAGCAGCCAAGAGGCAAGAGTCACAGATACGCAGTATTTT.

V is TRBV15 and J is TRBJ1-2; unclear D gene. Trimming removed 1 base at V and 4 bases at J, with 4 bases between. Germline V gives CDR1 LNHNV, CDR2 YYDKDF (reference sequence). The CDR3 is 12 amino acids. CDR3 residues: CATSRVGYGYTF. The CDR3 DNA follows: TGTGCCACCAGCAGAGTTGGCTATGGCTACACCTTC.